Sequencing of this TCR beta chain was carried out in a study of blood T cell repertoires in COVID-19. Assay: immunoSEQ multiplex PCR; the TCRdb copy retains only in-frame clones and omits some. The sample lists over 200,000 clones, 92% seen once, with 0.8% to 1% in the top ten. Germline CDR1 is ENHRY and CDR2 is SYGVKD. The CDR3 consists of 14 residues. The ends were cut back, 5 bases at V and 7 bases at J, with 12 bases in the middle. It was during active infection that Seattle patients were enrolled and then longitudinally followed. This receptor was identified in a man between 60 and 75 years old with COVID-19, enrolled during active disease. Sequencing was done on a sample of peripheral blood. The V call is TRBV10-3, the J call TRBJ1-6, with a possible D match to TRBD1 (5 bases). The CDR3 DNA reads TGTGCCATCAGTCCCGCAGGGCGGAATTCACCCCTCCACTTT. Residues: CAISPAGRNSPLHF.